This T cell receptor (beta chain) is drawn from a study of vaccination and CD4 T cells after COVID-19. As regards this clonotype: Its antigen is currently unknown.

Sample treatment: approximately nine-day PBMC culture with coronavirus spike peptide pools or control peptides (ViraFEST assay). Peptide pool stimulation in ViraFEST expanded antigen-specific T cells, whose TCRs were then sequenced. Researchers grew the cells for 9 to 11 days and then pulled out CD4+ T cells by negative selection. Oncomine TCR Beta short-read sequencing was applied to DNA from cultured CD4+ T cells. TCRdb re-derived calls from the PCR reads in MiXCR, one entry per CDR3 protein. The top ten hold 8% to 10% of the sample, which has some 21,000 distinct CDR3 sequences, roughly half seen once. The CDR3 has 14 amino acids. The junction had 12 bases not matched to a gene; V was cut back by 8 bases and J by 5 bases. The germline gives CDR1 MDHEN, CDR2 SYDVKM.

This chain connects TRBV28 to TRBJ2-7, with 7 positions matching TRBD1. Input material: CD4+ T cells from blood, cultured in vitro. This sequence was found in a human donor who had recovered from COVID-19. This CDR3 is CASLRQGKRDEQYF. Written as DNA, the CDR3 is TGTGCCAGCCTAAGACAGGGAAAAAGGGACGAGCAGTACTTC.